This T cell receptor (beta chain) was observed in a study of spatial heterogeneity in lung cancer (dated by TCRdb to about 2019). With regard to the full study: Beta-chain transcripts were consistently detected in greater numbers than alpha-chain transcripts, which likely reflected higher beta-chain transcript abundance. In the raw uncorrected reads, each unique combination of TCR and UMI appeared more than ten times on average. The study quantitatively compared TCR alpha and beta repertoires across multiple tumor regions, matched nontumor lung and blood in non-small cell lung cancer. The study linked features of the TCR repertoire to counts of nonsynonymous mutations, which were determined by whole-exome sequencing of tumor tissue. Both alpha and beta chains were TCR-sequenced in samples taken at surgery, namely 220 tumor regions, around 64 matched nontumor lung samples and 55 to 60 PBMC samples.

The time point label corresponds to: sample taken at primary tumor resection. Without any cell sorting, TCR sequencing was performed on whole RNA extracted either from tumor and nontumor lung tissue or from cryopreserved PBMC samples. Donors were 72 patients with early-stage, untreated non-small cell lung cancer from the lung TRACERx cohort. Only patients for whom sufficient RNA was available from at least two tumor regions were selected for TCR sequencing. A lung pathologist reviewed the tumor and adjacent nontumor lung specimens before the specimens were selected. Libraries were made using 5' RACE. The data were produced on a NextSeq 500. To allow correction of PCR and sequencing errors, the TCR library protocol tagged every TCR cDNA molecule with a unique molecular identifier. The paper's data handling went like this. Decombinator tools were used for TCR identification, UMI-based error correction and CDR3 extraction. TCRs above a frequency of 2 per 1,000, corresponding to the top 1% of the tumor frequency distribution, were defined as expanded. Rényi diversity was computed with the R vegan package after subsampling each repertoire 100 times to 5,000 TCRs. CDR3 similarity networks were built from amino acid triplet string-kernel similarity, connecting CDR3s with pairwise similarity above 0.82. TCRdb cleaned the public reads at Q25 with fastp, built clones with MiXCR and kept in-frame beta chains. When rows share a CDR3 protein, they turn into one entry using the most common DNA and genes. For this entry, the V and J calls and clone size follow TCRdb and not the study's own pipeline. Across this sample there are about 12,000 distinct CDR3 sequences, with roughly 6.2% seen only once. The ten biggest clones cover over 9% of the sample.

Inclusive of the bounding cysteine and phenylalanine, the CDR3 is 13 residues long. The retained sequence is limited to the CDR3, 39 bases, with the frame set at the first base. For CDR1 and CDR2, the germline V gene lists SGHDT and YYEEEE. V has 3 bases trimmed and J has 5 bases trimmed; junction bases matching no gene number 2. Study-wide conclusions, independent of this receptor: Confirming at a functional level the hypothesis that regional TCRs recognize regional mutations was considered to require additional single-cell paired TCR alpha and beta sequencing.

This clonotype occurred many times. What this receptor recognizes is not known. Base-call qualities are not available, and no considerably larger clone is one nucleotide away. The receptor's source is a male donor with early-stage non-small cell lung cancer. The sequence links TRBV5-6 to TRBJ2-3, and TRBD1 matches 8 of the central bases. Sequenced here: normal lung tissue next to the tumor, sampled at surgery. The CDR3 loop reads CASSWTGRDTQYF. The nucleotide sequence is TGTGCCAGCAGCTGGACAGGGAGAGATACGCAGTATTTT.